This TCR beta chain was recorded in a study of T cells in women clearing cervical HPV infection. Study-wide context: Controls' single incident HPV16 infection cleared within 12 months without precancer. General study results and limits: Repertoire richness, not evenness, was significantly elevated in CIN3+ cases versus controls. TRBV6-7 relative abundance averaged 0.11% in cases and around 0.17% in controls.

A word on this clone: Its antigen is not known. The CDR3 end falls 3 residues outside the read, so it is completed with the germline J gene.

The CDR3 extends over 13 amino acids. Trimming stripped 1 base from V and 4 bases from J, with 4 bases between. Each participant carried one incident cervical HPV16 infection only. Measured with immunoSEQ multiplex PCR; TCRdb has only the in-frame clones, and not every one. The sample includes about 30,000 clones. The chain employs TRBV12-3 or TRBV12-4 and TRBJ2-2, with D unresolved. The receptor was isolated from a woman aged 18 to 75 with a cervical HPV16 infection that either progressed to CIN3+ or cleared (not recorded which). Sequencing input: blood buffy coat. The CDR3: CASSLGLTGELFF. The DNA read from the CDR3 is TGTGCCAGCAGTTTAGGGCTCACCGGGGAG.